These 4 T cell receptor beta chains originate from one sample sequenced in a study of T cells in women clearing cervical HPV infection. The repertoire was sequenced with immunoSEQ multiplex PCR; TCRdb's copy has only in-frame clones and lacks some. This table lists around 31,000 clones. The sequenced sample consisted of blood buffy coat. These TCRs come from a woman between 18 and 70 years old with a cervical HPV16 infection that either progressed to CIN3+ or cleared (not recorded which).

Comment on this clone: The read terminates 3 residues before the CDR3 end, so the remaining end is supplied by the germline J gene. The chain couples TRBV7-6 to TRBJ2-5; D is unresolved. Germline CDR1 SGHVS, CDR2 FNYEAQ. The CDR3 consists of 12 residues. The V gene lost 2 bases and the J gene lost 5 bases, with 6 bases spanning the gap. Partial CDR3 DNA: TGTGCCAGCAGCTTATCGGTTGAGACC. Amino acids: CASSLSVET. The entire CDR3 is CASSLSVETQYF.

Worth noting for this clone: Sequence at one end of the junction differs from germline and may be a read error. The read terminates 3 residues ahead of where the CDR3 ends, so the germline J gene completes it. V gene TRBV4-1 combines with J gene TRBJ2-2; a possible D gene is TRBD1 (6 bases). The CDR3 sequence is 15 residues long. Germline V gene sequence: CDR1 MGHRA, CDR2 YSYEKL. This CDR3 is CTSSQTDRRTGELFF. Partial CDR3 DNA: TGCACCAGCAGCCAGACTGACAGGAGAACCGGGGAG.

Of note for this clone: The CDR3 extends 3 residues past the end of the read, so its final part is completed from the germline J gene. This chain uses TRBV2 with TRBJ2-7; 7 positions match TRBD1. V lost 4 bases to trimming and J lost 5 bases; unmatched junction nucleotides: 5. The CDR3 length is 13 residues. Germline V gene sequence: CDR1 SNHLY, CDR2 FYNNEI. Here the CDR3 reads CASSGQGSDEQYF. The sequenced part of the CDR3 DNA is TGTGCCAGCAGTGGACAGGGTTCGGACGAG.

Turning to this clone: Read sequence stops 3 residues before the CDR3 end, and the germline J gene provides the missing end. This sequence joins TRBV18 and TRBJ1-2; no definite D call. The germline V gene has CDR1 KGHSH and CDR2 LQKENI. This CDR3 comprises 14 residues. This chain's CDR3 is CASSIGGRLESYTF. The DNA read from the CDR3 is TGTGCCAGCTCAATCGGCGGGCGTCTGGAGAGC.